The T cell receptor (beta chain) under discussion was sequenced for a study of somatic mutations in cytotoxic T cells in rheumatoid arthritis. Profiling relied on immunoSEQ multiplex PCR, and the TCRdb table lists in-frame clones only, not all of them. The sample has under 15,000 clones, 80% seen once. The germline CDR1 and CDR2 sequences are SGHNT and YYREEE (reference sequence). V was clipped by 2 bases and J by 6 bases, with 9 bases between them. This CDR3 spans 13 amino acids. The TCR sequence derives from a man aged 50-60 years in good health. The genes are TRBV5-4 and TRBJ2-1; D gene unclear. Sequenced input: CD8+ T cells sorted from blood. DNA of the CDR3: TGTGCCAGCAGCTTAACAAGTTCCAATGAGCAGTTCTTC. Its translation: CASSLTSSNEQFF.